This passage covers 25 T cell receptor beta chains from one sample sequenced in a study of T cell clusters in autoimmune cytopenias. One tube held mixed TRB-A and TRB-B primer pools for touch-down PCR. TCRdb reprocessed the multiplex PCR reads and keeps a single row for each CDR3 protein, giving no DNA. The sample holds about 3,000 distinct CDR3 sequences. TRB was amplified from around 0.25 ug of peripheral blood genomic DNA per sample. The sequenced material came from peripheral blood. These receptors were obtained from a human donor with an autoimmune cytopenia or autoimmune hepatitis (not recorded which).

V gene TRBV7-9 combines with J gene TRBJ1-4; TCRdb names TRBD1, which stays unverified in the absence of DNA. The V gene's germline CDR1 is SEHNR and CDR2 FQNEAQ (reference sequence). The CDR3 length is 19 residues. CDR3 sequence: CASSLGPRGTHHLFSSLFF.

This chain joins TRBV20-1 and TRBJ2-1; TCRdb outputs TRBD2, but without DNA this stays unchecked. CDR3 size: 15 residues. Germline V gives CDR1 DFQATT, CDR2 SNEGSKA (reference sequence). This CDR3 is CSAREEGHTANEQFF.

This clonotype registers medium-sized by frequency. The V call is TRBV19, the J call TRBJ1-5; the D call of TRBD1 rests on TCRdb alone, since no DNA is present to check it. The germline V gene encodes CDR1 LNHDA and CDR2 SQIVND (reference sequence). The CDR3 totals 18 residues. The CDR3 here is CASSMGPGQGYSNQPQHF.

The rearrangement joins TRBV6-2 or TRBV6-3 to TRBJ2-7. This CDR3 region has 13 residues. The germline V gene has CDR1 MNHEY and CDR2 SVGEGT. The CDR3 loop reads CASSELLGYEQYF.

This clonotype ranks as medium-sized in terms of frequency. V usage is TRBV13 and J usage is TRBJ2-7; the D gene TCRdb calls, TRBD1, cannot be checked with no DNA. The CDR3 sequence is 12 residues long. Per germline, CDR1 PRHDT and CDR2 FYEKMQ (reference sequence). The CDR3 is CASNQGRGEQYF.

Its frequency marks this clonotype as medium-sized. V is TRBV12-3 or TRBV12-4 and J is TRBJ2-1. The CDR3 covers 15 residues. The CDR3 reads CASSFPNLKDNEQFF.

This clonotype is deemed medium-sized by its frequency. The chain links TRBV7-2 to TRBJ2-5. This CDR3 region has 14 residues. Germline CDR1 reads SGHTA; CDR2 reads FQGNSA. The CDR3 is CASSSGQPQETQYF.

The J gene is TRBJ1-6, the V gene TRBV5-1. The CDR3 length is 13 residues. From germline, CDR1 is SGHRS and CDR2 YFSETQ. This CDR3 reads CASRDQDNSPLHF.

This rearrangement joins TRBV4-2 to TRBJ2-2; the TCRdb D gene call, TRBD2, has no DNA to confirm it. CDR3 length: 16 residues. Germline loops: CDR1 LGHNA, CDR2 YNFKEQ. The CDR3 region is CASSRELAGASGELFF.

Frequency places this clonotype as medium-sized. This chain connects TRBV10-3 to TRBJ1-2. The CDR3 spans 11 residues. Germline CDR1 reads ENHRY; CDR2 reads SYGVKD. CDR3 region: CAIAGGYGYTF.

This clonotype is deemed medium-sized (0.01 to 0.1%) by its frequency. The chain is built from TRBV12-3 or TRBV12-4 and TRBJ2-3. The CDR3 is 15 residues long. The CDR3 here is CASSLPFPSTDTQYF.

V is TRBV5-1 and J is TRBJ2-7. This CDR3 is built from 16 residues. In germline, CDR1 is SGHRS, CDR2 YFSETQ. The CDR3 loop is CASSLVSSDTSYEQYF.

This clonotype is classed as large by frequency. The chain recombines TRBV10-3 with TRBJ1-4; TCRdb selects TRBD1, and the lack of DNA leaves this call unchecked. Germline-derived CDR1 and CDR2 are ENHRY and SYGVKD. CDR3 length: 16 residues. CDR3 protein: CAISESMDRGNEKLFF.

By frequency, this clonotype registers medium-sized. This chain uses TRBV12-3 or TRBV12-4 with TRBJ1-5; the TCRdb call, TRBD1, lacks DNA for checking. The CDR3 sequence is 15 residues long. This chain's CDR3 is CASSSGQGRGQPQHF.

V and J are TRBV20-1 and TRBJ2-1; TCRdb reports TRBD2, a call that lacks DNA to check it against. The CDR3 totals 12 residues. Germline CDR1 reads DFQATT; CDR2 reads SNEGSKA (reference sequence). The CDR3 spells CSASGTVNEQFF.

The genes are TRBV5-6 and TRBJ2-1; TCRdb designates TRBD1, a call that cannot be tested without DNA. From germline, CDR1 is SGHDT and CDR2 YYEEEE. The CDR3 contains 13 residues. CDR3 residues: CASSGDRGREQFF.

The J gene is TRBJ1-1, the V gene TRBV6-1. Germline lookup yields CDR1 MNHNS and CDR2 SASEGT. The CDR3 is 11 amino acids. This chain's CDR3 is CASIAYTEAFF.

V is TRBV25-1 and J is TRBJ2-1; the TRBD2 assignment by TCRdb is unverifiable without DNA. Germline V gene sequence: CDR1 MGHDK, CDR2 SYGVNS. The CDR3 has 16 residues. This CDR3 is CASSEPTSIVYNEQFF.

This clonotype is called medium-sized (0.01 to 0.1%) based on its frequency. The CDR3 reads CASSTGTYDEKLFF. V usage is TRBV6-2 or TRBV6-3 and J usage is TRBJ1-4; TCRdb selects TRBD1, and the lack of DNA leaves this call unchecked. This CDR3 comprises 14 residues. Germline V gives CDR1 MNHEY, CDR2 SVGEGT.

This chain's CDR3 is CASSLNDLIMNTEAFF. The V and J genes are TRBV28 and TRBJ1-1. The CDR3 spans 16 residues. CDR1 is MDHEN and CDR2 is SYDVKM in the germline V gene.

This chain connects TRBV29-1 to TRBJ1-4; the D call from TCRdb, TRBD1, cannot be confirmed without DNA. The V gene's germline CDR1 is SQVTM and CDR2 ANQGSEA. The CDR3 has 16 amino acids. The CDR3 reads CSVAEGGGQRKEKLFF.

This clonotype is classed as medium-sized by frequency. The chain recombines TRBV18 with TRBJ2-1. Per germline, CDR1 KGHSH and CDR2 LQKENI. This CDR3 region has 14 residues. The CDR3 region is CASSPDSSYNEQFF.

Its frequency marks this clonotype as medium-sized. This chain uses TRBV6-6 with TRBJ1-2. CDR3 size: 13 residues. Germline V gives CDR1 MNHNY, CDR2 SVGAGI (reference sequence). Here the CDR3 reads CASSVLDNYGYTF.

Considering frequency, this clonotype is medium-sized. The chain combines TRBV30 with TRBJ1-3. This CDR3 is built from 12 residues. Germline V gene data show CDR1 as GTSNPN and CDR2 as SVGIG (reference sequence). This CDR3 reads CAFRDSGNTIYF. The variable domain in full, completed from reference TRBV30 and TRBJ1-3, reads SQTIHQWPATLVQPVGSPLSLECTVEGTSNPNLYWYRQAAGRGLQLLFYSVGIGQISSEVPQNLSASRPQDRQFILSSKKLLLSDSGFYLCAFRDSGNTIYFGEGSWLTVV.

This clonotype is medium-sized by frequency. CDR3 residues: CASSPNWSTDTQYF. This chain uses TRBV7-9 with TRBJ2-3. The CDR3 runs 14 residues. Germline V gene lookup returns CDR1 SEHNR and CDR2 FQNEAQ (reference sequence). Filled out from reference TRBV7-9 and TRBJ2-3, the complete variable domain reads DTGVSQNPRHKITKRGQNVTFRCDPISEHNRLYWYRQTLGQGPEFLTYFQNEAQLEKSRLLSDRFSAERPKGSFSTLEIQRTEQGDSAMYLCASSPNWSTDTQYFGPGTRLTVL.